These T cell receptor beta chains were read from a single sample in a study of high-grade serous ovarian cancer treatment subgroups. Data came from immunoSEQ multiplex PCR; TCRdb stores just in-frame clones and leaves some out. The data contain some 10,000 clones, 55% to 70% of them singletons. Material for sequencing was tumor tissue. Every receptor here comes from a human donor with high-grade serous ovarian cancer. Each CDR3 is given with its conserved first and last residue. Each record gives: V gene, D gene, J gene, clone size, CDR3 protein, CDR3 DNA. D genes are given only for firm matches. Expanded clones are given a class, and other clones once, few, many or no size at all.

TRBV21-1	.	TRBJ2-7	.	CASSSPRSLAGPSYEQYF	TGTGCCAGCAGCAGCCCTAGATCTCTAGCGGGCCCCTCCTACGAGCAGTACTTC
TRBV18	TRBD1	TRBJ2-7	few	CASSPGQGSYEQYF	TGTGCCAGCTCACCGGGACAGGGATCCTACGAGCAGTACTTC
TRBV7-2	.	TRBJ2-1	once	CASTQGDGPQFF	TGTGCCAGCACCCAGGGAGACGGGCCACAGTTCTTC
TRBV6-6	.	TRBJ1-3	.	CASSYPTVSGNTIYF	TGTGCCAGCAGTTACCCGACAGTCTCTGGAAACACCATATATTTT
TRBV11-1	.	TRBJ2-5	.	CASSFRRYQETQYF	TGTGCCAGCAGCTTCAGGAGGTACCAAGAGACCCAGTACTTC
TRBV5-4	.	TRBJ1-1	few	CASSFGGENTEAFF	TGTGCCAGCAGCTTTGGGGGGGAGAACACTGAAGCTTTCTTT
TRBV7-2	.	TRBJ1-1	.	CASSVQDRITEAFF	TGTGCCAGCAGCGTCCAGGATCGTATCACTGAAGCTTTCTTT
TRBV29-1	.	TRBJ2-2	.	CSVELAGELFF	TGCAGCGTTGAATTAGCCGGGGAGCTGTTTTTT
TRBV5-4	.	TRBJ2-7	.	CASSFIGSSYEQYF	TGTGCCAGCAGCTTCATCGGGAGCTCCTACGAGCAGTACTTC
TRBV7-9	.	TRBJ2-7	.	CASSLRSVEGVSYEQYF	TGTGCCAGCAGCTTAAGGTCGGTGGAAGGGGTCTCCTACGAGCAGTACTTC
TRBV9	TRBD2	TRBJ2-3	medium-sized	CASSPSGNRGGSTDTQYF	TGTGCCAGCAGCCCGAGCGGGAATAGGGGCGGGAGCACAGATACGCAGTATTTT
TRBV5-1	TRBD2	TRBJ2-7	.	CASSWNSGSPSYEQYF	TGCGCCAGCAGCTGGAATAGCGGGAGCCCCTCCTACGAGCAGTACTTC
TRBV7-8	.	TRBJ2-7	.	CASSHSSGLYEQYF	TGTGCCAGCAGCCACAGTTCAGGGCTCTACGAGCAGTACTTC
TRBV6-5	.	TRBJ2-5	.	CASGGTQETQYF	TGTGCCAGCGGCGGGACACAAGAGACCCAGTACTTC
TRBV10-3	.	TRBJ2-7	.	CAISRQAYEQYF	TGTGCCATCAGTAGACAGGCCTACGAGCAGTACTTC
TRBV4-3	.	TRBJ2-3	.	CASSQDAYWRADTQYF	TGCGCCAGCAGCCAAGATGCCTATTGGCGCGCAGATACGCAGTATTTT
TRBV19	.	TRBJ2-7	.	CASSIPGGMAALYEQYF	TGTGCCAGTAGTATCCCCGGTGGAATGGCAGCCCTCTACGAGCAGTACTTC
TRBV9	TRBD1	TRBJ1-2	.	CASSVEGQGNGGYTF	TGTGCCAGCAGCGTAGAGGGACAGGGGAATGGCGGCTACACCTTC
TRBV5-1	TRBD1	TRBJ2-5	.	CASSLGDRLGETQYF	TGTGCCAGCAGCTTGGGGGACAGGTTAGGAGAGACCCAGTACTTC
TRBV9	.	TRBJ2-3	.	CASSVGSTRTDTQYF	TGTGCCAGCAGCGTAGGCTCTACCCGCACAGATACGCAGTATTTT
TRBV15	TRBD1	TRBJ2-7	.	CATSIRQGADEQYF	TGTGCCACCAGCATAAGGCAGGGGGCGGACGAGCAGTACTTC
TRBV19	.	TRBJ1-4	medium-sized	CGAGYEKLFF	TGCGGGGCGGGGTATGAAAAACTGTTTTTT
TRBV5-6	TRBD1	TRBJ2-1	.	CASSVDWTGGYNEQFF	TGTGCCAGCAGCGTGGACTGGACAGGGGGGTACAATGAGCAGTTCTTC
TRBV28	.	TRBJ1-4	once	CASSSGTLNEKLFF	TGTGCCAGCAGCTCCGGGACTCTTAATGAAAAACTGTTTTTT
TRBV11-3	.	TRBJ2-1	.	CASSPGGSSYNEQFF	TGTGCCAGCAGCCCAGGTGGGAGCTCCTACAATGAGCAGTTCTTC
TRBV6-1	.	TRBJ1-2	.	CASSEASGADTGYTF	TGTGCCAGCAGTGAAGCTTCAGGGGCAGATACCGGCTACACCTTC
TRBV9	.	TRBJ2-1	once	CASSVSSVLDYNEQFF	TGTGCCAGCAGCGTTTCTTCGGTGCTGGACTACAATGAGCAGTTCTTC
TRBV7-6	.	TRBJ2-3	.	CASSPEGPTDTQYF	TGTGCCAGCAGCCCTGAAGGACCCACAGATACGCAGTATTTT
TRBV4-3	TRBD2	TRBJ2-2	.	CASSLASSGRVNTGELFF	TGCGCCAGCAGCCTCGCTTCTAGCGGGAGGGTGAACACCGGGGAGCTGTTTTTT
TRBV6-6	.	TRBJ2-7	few	CASSYYEQYF	TGTGCCAGCAGCTACTACGAGCAGTACTTC
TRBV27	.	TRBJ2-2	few	CASSSLGGELFF	TGTGCCAGCAGTTCTCTAGGCGGGGAGCTGTTTTTT
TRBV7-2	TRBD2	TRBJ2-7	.	CASTLGLAGSYEQYF	TGTGCCAGCACCCTGGGACTAGCGGGATCTTACGAGCAGTACTTC
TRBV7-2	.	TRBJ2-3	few	CASSLSGVPQYF	TGTGCCAGCAGCTTATCCGGGGTTCCGCAGTATTTT
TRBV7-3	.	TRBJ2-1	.	CASSLTSRGNEQFF	TGTGCCAGCAGCTTAACGTCGAGGGGCAATGAGCAGTTCTTC
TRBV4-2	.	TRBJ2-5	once	CASRAREDRPAETQYF	TGTGCCAGCAGAGCCAGGGAGGACAGGCCTGCAGAGACCCAGTACTTC
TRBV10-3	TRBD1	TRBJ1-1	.	CAIMRDRGDWRAFF	TGTGCCATCATGAGGGACAGAGGGGACTGGAGAGCTTTCTTT
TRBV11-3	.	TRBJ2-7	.	CASRRNGGSYEQYF	TGTGCCAGCAGGCGAAATGGGGGTTCCTACGAGCAGTACTTC
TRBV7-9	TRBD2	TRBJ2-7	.	CASSLARLAGGPEEQYF	TGTGCCAGCAGCTTGGCCCGACTAGCGGGAGGGCCTGAGGAGCAGTACTTC
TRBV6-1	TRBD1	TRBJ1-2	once	CASSEAVTGLYGYTF	TGTGCCAGCAGTGAAGCGGTGACAGGGCTCTATGGCTACACCTTC
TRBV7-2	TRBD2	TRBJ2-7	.	CASSLDSGRTYEQYF	TGTGCCAGCAGCTTAGATAGCGGGAGAACCTACGAGCAGTACTTC
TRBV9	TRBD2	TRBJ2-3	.	CASSHGLAGGKADTQYF	TGTGCCAGCAGCCACGGGCTAGCGGGAGGGAAGGCAGATACGCAGTATTTT
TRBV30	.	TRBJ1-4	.	CACLTTGNEKLFF	TGTGCCTGCCTCACTACAGGAAATGAAAAACTGTTTTTT
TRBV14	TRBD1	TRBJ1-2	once	CASSQVGTGGYTF	TGTGCCAGCAGCCAAGTAGGGACAGGGGGCTACACCTTC
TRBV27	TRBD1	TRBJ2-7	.	CASSLSGTGVNEQYF	TGTGCCAGCAGTTTATCCGGGACAGGGGTCAACGAGCAGTACTTC
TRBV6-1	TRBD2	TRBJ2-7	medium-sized	CASSGASGTYEQYF	TGTGCCAGCAGTGGGGCTAGCGGAACCTACGAGCAGTACTTC
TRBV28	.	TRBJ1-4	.	CASSPGGFNEKLFF	TGTGCCAGCAGCCCCGGGGGTTTTAATGAAAAACTGTTTTTT
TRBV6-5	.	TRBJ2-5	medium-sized	CASSPKVEETQYF	TGTGCCAGCAGTCCGAAGGTCGAAGAGACCCAGTACTTC
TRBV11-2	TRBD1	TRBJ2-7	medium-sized	CASTRQGSYEQYF	TGTGCCAGCACCCGACAGGGGTCCTACGAGCAGTACTTC